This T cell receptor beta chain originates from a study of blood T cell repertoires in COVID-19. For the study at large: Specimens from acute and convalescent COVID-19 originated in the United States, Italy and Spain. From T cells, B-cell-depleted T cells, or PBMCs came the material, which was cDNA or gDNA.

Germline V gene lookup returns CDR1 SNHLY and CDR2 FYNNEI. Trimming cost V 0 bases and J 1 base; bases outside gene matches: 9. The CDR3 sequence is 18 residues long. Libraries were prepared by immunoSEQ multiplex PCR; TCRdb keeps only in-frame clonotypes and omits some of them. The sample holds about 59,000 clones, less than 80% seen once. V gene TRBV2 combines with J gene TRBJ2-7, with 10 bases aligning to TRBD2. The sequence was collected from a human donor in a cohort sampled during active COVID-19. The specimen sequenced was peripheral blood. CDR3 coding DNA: TGTGCCAGCAGTGAAGCGGGTCTAGCGGGAGCGAATTCCTACGAGCAGTACTTC. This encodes CASSEAGLAGANSYEQYF.